The rows below give T cell receptor beta chains drawn from one sample of a study of blood T cell repertoires in COVID-19. Generated by immunoSEQ multiplex PCR, the TCRdb table keeps only in-frame clones and is missing some. This table has approximately 3,600 clones, 65% to 85% appearing once. The specimen sequenced was peripheral blood. These receptors were taken from a human donor in a cohort sampled during active COVID-19. CDR3s include the opening cysteine and the closing phenylalanine or tryptophan. Each record gives: clone size, J gene, D gene, V gene, CDR3 protein, CDR3 DNA. The D gene is left open where the match is weak. Clone size is not always given. Where it is, it says once, few, many or a class for expanded clones.

once TRBJ2-3 TRBD1 TRBV7-8 CASTPRGTGTDTQYF TGTGCCAGCACCCCTCGGGGGACAGGGACAGATACGCAGTATTTT
few TRBJ1-6 TRBD1 TRBV6-4 CASSSTGGSGHF TGTGCCAGCAGTTCAACAGGGGGTTCGGGCCACTTT
NA TRBJ1-2 NA TRBV4-1 CASSQDLSPGVGGYTF TGCGCCAGCAGCCAAGATCTTTCCCCGGGGGTCGGGGGCTACACCTTC
NA TRBJ1-2 NA TRBV5-1 CASSVGDTNYGYTF TGCGCCAGCAGCGTGGGAGACACCAACTATGGCTACACCTTC
NA TRBJ2-1 NA TRBV5-4 CASSHYKAYNEQFF TGTGCCAGCAGCCACTATAAAGCCTACAATGAGCAGTTCTTC
NA TRBJ1-3 TRBD1 TRBV9 CASSTDRGQSSGNTIYF TGTGCCAGCAGCACGGACAGGGGACAATCCTCTGGAAACACCATATATTTT
NA TRBJ1-4 NA TRBV15 CATRNSRVNEKLFF TGTGCCACCCGCAACAGCAGGGTAAACGAAAAACTGTTTTTT
NA TRBJ1-1 NA TRBV9 CASSVTGNTEAFF TGTGCCAGCAGCGTGACAGGGAACACTGAAGCTTTCTTT
NA TRBJ1-3 NA TRBV5-4 CASSERGHKGNTIYF TGTGCCAGCAGTGAAAGGGGACATAAAGGAAACACCATATATTTT
NA TRBJ2-5 TRBD1 TRBV19 CASSAWDRMGETQYF TGTGCCAGTAGTGCCTGGGACAGGATGGGAGAGACCCAGTACTTC
NA TRBJ2-3 NA TRBV5-6 CASSFLTDTQYF TGTGCCAGCAGCTTCCTCACAGATACGCAGTATTTT
NA TRBJ2-7 NA TRBV5-1 CASSFRGVSSYEQYF TGCGCCAGCAGCTTCCGGGGAGTTAGCTCCTACGAGCAGTACTTC
NA TRBJ1-1 TRBD1 TRBV19 CASRSLRTGFRTEAFF TGTGCCAGTAGGTCTTTGAGGACAGGGTTTCGGACTGAAGCTTTCTTT
few TRBJ1-2 NA TRBV4-1 CASSQPQWGRRGYTF TGCGCCAGCAGCCAGCCCCAGTGGGGGCGACGGGGCTACACCTTC
once TRBJ1-1 NA TRBV21-1 CASSKVVPRQGDTEAFF TGTGCCAGCAGCAAAGTAGTCCCTCGACAGGGCGACACTGAAGCTTTCTTT
NA TRBJ1-2 NA TRBV18 CASAPIGENYGYTF TGTGCCAGCGCCCCGATTGGGGAGAACTATGGCTACACCTTC
few TRBJ2-1 NA TRBV7-3 CASSLGATTSEQFF TGTGCCAGCAGCTTAGGGGCTACCACATCTGAGCAGTTCTTC
NA TRBJ2-7 TRBD2 TRBV5-1 CASSLEAGGLREQYF TGCGCCAGCAGCTTGGAGGCGGGGGGGCTTCGCGAGCAGTACTTC
NA TRBJ2-7 NA TRBV19 CASRPARTSPLYEQYF TGTGCCAGTAGACCCGCCCGGACATCACCCCTCTACGAGCAGTACTTC
NA TRBJ2-1 TRBD2 TRBV29-1 CSVVERGGLNEQFF TGCAGCGTTGTGGAGCGGGGGGGCCTGAATGAGCAGTTCTTC
NA TRBJ2-5 NA TRBV4-1 CASSPTALRGYAQETQYF TGCGCCAGCAGCCCCACCGCATTACGGGGGTACGCACAAGAGACCCAGTACTTC
once TRBJ1-6 TRBD1 TRBV5-1 CASSETGIPDSPLHF TGCGCCAGCAGCGAGACAGGGATTCCGGATTCACCCCTCCACTTT
NA TRBJ2-2 TRBD2 TRBV11-3 CASSPRTSGGSPNTGELFF TGTGCCAGCAGCCCTCGGACTAGCGGGGGGTCCCCGAACACCGGGGAGCTGTTTTTT
once TRBJ1-1 NA TRBV29-1 CSVTGNTEAFF TGCAGCGTTACAGGGAACACTGAAGCTTTCTTT
NA TRBJ2-4 TRBD1 TRBV5-4 CASSMPGTGVDIQYF TGTGCCAGCAGCATGCCCGGGACAGGGGTCGACATTCAGTACTTC
NA TRBJ1-2 NA TRBV6-1 CASSDHPGGGLGYTF TGTGCCAGCAGTGATCACCCCGGCGGGGGGCTTGGCTACACCTTC
NA TRBJ1-6 NA TRBV30 CAWSIGIRQNYNSPLHF TGTGCCTGGAGTATTGGGATTCGACAGAACTATAATTCACCCCTCCACTTT
few TRBJ2-1 TRBD2 TRBV7-6 CASSLAPTSGGALQFF TGTGCCAGCAGCTTAGCCCCGACTAGCGGGGGGGCCTTACAGTTCTTC
NA TRBJ2-1 TRBD1 TRBV7-2 CASSRRTGVGYNEQFF TGTGCCAGCAGCCGTCGAACAGGGGTAGGCTACAATGAGCAGTTCTTC
NA TRBJ2-3 NA TRBV10-3 CAIKTFFTDTQYF TGTGCCATCAAAACTTTCTTCACAGATACGCAGTATTTT
NA TRBJ1-1 NA TRBV10-2 CASRAGLLNTEAFF TGCGCCAGCAGGGCGGGGCTTTTGAACACTGAAGCTTTCTTT
NA TRBJ2-3 TRBD2 TRBV6-5 CASRGLATDTQYF TGTGCCAGCAGGGGACTAGCTACAGATACGCAGTATTTT
NA TRBJ1-1 NA TRBV7-9 CASSLAGMNTEAFF TGTGCCAGCAGCTTAGCCGGGATGAACACTGAAGCTTTCTTT
NA TRBJ1-1 NA TRBV5-1 CASSLWLLQSNTEAFF TGCGCCAGCAGCTTGTGGTTGCTACAGTCGAACACTGAAGCTTTCTTT
NA TRBJ1-2 TRBD1 TRBV10-2 CASRTGQFYGYTF TGCGCCTCCAGGACAGGGCAATTCTATGGCTACACCTTC
NA TRBJ2-1 TRBD1 TRBV5-6 CASSHTGQGDNEQFF TGTGCCAGCAGCCACACGGGACAGGGGGACAATGAGCAGTTCTTC
NA TRBJ2-3 NA TRBV5-1 CASSLDDVRRGTDTQYF TGCGCCAGCAGCTTGGACGACGTCAGGAGGGGCACAGATACGCAGTATTTT
NA TRBJ1-1 TRBD1 TRBV27 CASSFTTGVTEAFF TGTGCCAGCAGTTTTACGACAGGGGTCACTGAAGCTTTCTTT
NA TRBJ2-7 TRBD1 TRBV2 CARATGTGEQYF TGTGCCAGGGCGACAGGGACGGGCGAGCAGTACTTC
NA TRBJ1-2 NA TRBV14 CASSQDPAAIGADGYTF TGTGCCAGCAGCCAAGATCCGGCCGCAATCGGCGCGGATGGCTACACCTTC
NA TRBJ1-4 NA TRBV3-1/TRBV3-2 CASSPQVPTRLFF TGTGCCAGCAGCCCCCAGGTCCCCACAAGGCTGTTTTTT
NA TRBJ2-7 NA TRBV6-5 CASSYSIRVTYEQYF TGTGCCAGCAGTTACTCGATTCGGGTAACCTACGAGCAGTACTTC
NA TRBJ1-1 NA TRBV19 CASSLTSNTEAFF TGTGCCAGTAGTCTTACATCGAACACTGAAGCTTTCTTT
NA TRBJ1-1 NA TRBV30 CAWSVGGNTEAFF TGTGCCTGGAGTGTAGGAGGGAACACTGAAGCTTTCTTT
NA TRBJ2-1 TRBD1 TRBV11-2 CASSLGGTGRNEQFF TGTGCCAGCAGCCTGGGGGGGACAGGGAGAAATGAGCAGTTCTTC
NA TRBJ1-1 NA TRBV11-2 CASSRQSHMNTEAFF TGTGCCAGCAGCCGACAGAGCCATATGAACACTGAAGCTTTCTTT
few TRBJ2-4 NA TRBV5-4 CASSPEGSWDIQYF TGTGCCAGCAGCCCGGAGGGGTCCTGGGACATTCAGTACTTC
NA TRBJ2-1 NA TRBV29-1 CSVEYPDSSSYNEQFF TGCAGCGTTGAATATCCTGACAGTAGCTCCTACAATGAGCAGTTCTTC
NA TRBJ1-2 TRBD1 TRBV13 CASSLEGGSYGYTF TGTGCCAGCAGCTTAGAAGGGGGCTCGTATGGCTACACCTTC
NA TRBJ2-7 TRBD2 TRBV5-1 CASSHWSGIAYEQYF TGCGCCAGCAGCCACTGGAGCGGGATCGCCTACGAGCAGTACTTC
NA TRBJ1-1 NA TRBV12-3/TRBV12-4 CASRLGGYTEAFF TGTGCCAGTAGACTTGGGGGCTACACTGAAGCTTTCTTT
NA TRBJ2-1 TRBD1 TRBV7-8 CASSGRDSSYNEQFF TGTGCCAGCAGTGGCCGGGACAGCTCCTACAATGAGCAGTTCTTC
NA TRBJ2-3 TRBD2 TRBV15 CATGAGGLDTQYF TGTGCCACCGGGGCGGGGGGTTTAGATACGCAGTATTTT